This T cell receptor (beta chain) derives from a study of T cells after yellow fever vaccination. This clonotype was found many times. The study's findings and limits: Faster peaking, at day 5 versus 15, marked a secondary response that was weaker.

V dropped 0 bases and J dropped 0 bases, with 7 bases sitting between them. Per germline, CDR1 SGHRS and CDR2 YFSETQ. CDR3 length: 15 amino acids. TCRdb itself ran the 5' RACE reads through MiXCR, one entry per CDR3 protein. The sample lists approximately 34,000 distinct CDR3 sequences, 6.5% to 8% occurring once. The sequencing used PBMCs, either bulk or a sorted T-cell subset (CD4+, CD8+, memory, or dextramer-sorted; not recorded which), collected on the day of the first yellow fever vaccination. The chain is built from TRBV5-1 and TRBJ2-1; tentative D call: TRBD1 (5 bases). This sequence originates from a man aged 18 to 30 who received the YFV17D yellow fever vaccine. The CDR3 loop reads CASSLDRTSYNEQFF. CDR3 sequence (DNA): TGCGCCAGCAGCTTGGACAGGACCTCCTACAATGAGCAGTTCTTC.